The 24 T cell receptor beta chains below were found in one sample sequenced in a study of tumor-infiltrating lymphocytes in primary liver carcinoma. TCR beta cDNA was prepared out of around 460 ng total RNA by means of a constant-region primer. Three nested multiplex PCR rounds, a slightly modified ARM-PCR, produced the libraries for TCR beta. Forward primers for TRBV1-TRBV30 and a C-beta reverse primer served the first two PCR rounds, at around 9 cycles each. MiXCR was run by TCRdb on the multiplex PCR reads, yielding one entry per CDR3 protein. The table has over 95,000 distinct CDR3 sequences, 69% seen once. From unsorted bulk tissue weighing roughly 17-31 mg, DNA and RNA were co-extracted. Sequencing input: liver tumor tissue from sampling region 5. Subset denoted: tumor region T5, tumor centre. The receptors derive from a woman aged 55-70 years with primary liver carcinoma and hepatitis B virus infection.

This clonotype was counted only a few times. This chain uses TRBV28 with TRBJ2-5, with D perhaps TRBD1 (5 bases). In germline, CDR1 is MDHEN, CDR2 SYDVKM. Trimming shortened V by 1 base and J by 7 bases, and 10 bases separated the two germline ends. This CDR3 spans 13 amino acids. For the CDR3, the DNA is TGTGCCAGCAGTTTATTCCAGGGCGGGACCCAGTACTTC. The encoded protein is CASSLFQGGTQYF.

This clonotype has a single count. A much larger clone lies one base from this, so it may be a read error. The gene calls are TRBV14 and TRBJ2-1, with D perhaps TRBD1 or TRBD2 (5 bases each). Germline CDR1 SGHDN, CDR2 FVKESK. The CDR3 length is 15 residues. The CDR3 is CASSQGRGSYYEQFF. The CDR3 coding sequence is TGTGCCAGCAGCCAAGGTCGGGGCTCCTACTATGAGCAGTTCTTC.

J is TRBJ2-3 and V is TRBV11-2; 14 nucleotides agree with TRBD2. Germline-derived CDR1 and CDR2 are SGHAT and FQNNGV. This CDR3 contains 13 residues. V dropped 5 bases and J dropped 15; count of bases not matched to a gene: 7. CDR3 protein: CASSTGLAGGRYF. CDR3 coding DNA: TGTGCCAGCAGCACTGGACTAGCGGGAGGCCGCTATTTT.

J is TRBJ2-6 and V is TRBV29-1; D possibly uses TRBD1 or TRBD2 (5 bases each). CDR1 and CDR2 from the germline V gene are SQVTM and ANQGSEA. This CDR3 region has 15 residues. V was cut by 5 bases and J by 3 bases, with 14 bases left in between. This chain's CDR3 is CSVLGEGIGANVLTF. CDR3 sequence (DNA): TGCAGCGTTCTGGGGGAAGGGATTGGGGCCAACGTCCTGACTTTC.

The chain couples TRBV7-9 to TRBJ2-7; D may be TRBD1 (5 bases). V shed 3 bases and J shed 5 bases, with 8 bases lying between them. In germline, CDR1 is SEHNR, CDR2 FQNEAQ (reference sequence). The CDR3 spans 12 residues. The CDR3 region is CASSFQGHEQYF. The CDR3 DNA reads TGTGCCAGCAGCTTTCAGGGCCACGAGCAGTACTTC.

Concerning this clonotype: Relative to the germline gene, one junction end is altered; a read error may explain this. The V call is TRBV28, the J call TRBJ1-3, with D unresolved. The CDR3 is 13 amino acids. Per germline, CDR1 MDHEN and CDR2 SYDVKM. The CDR3 nucleotides are TGTGCCGGCAGCTCACTACCGGGGAACACCATATATTTT. Its translation: CAGSSLPGNTIYF.

This clonotype was counted many times. The chain recombines TRBV5-1 with TRBJ2-2, with TRBD2 identical over 8 bases. The germline V gene encodes CDR1 SGHRS and CDR2 YFSETQ. Trimming took 4 bases from V and 6 from J; bases not matched to a gene: 11. The CDR3 has 16 residues. The CDR3 DNA sequence: TGCGCCAGCAGCCCGCGGTTATCGGGGGGGCCCGGGGAGCTGTTTTTT. Translating it yields CASSPRLSGGPGELFF.

This clonotype was counted a single time. One end of the junction is discordant with germline, which a read error may explain. V and J are TRBV11-2 and TRBJ2-4; TRBD1 matches at 11 bases. CDR3 length: 16 residues. CDR1 is SGHAT, CDR2 FQNNGV, per germline. The CDR3 region has the DNA TGTGCCAGCAGCTTTAGCGGCCTCAGGACAGGGGGCGCCTCGTACTTT. Its protein product is CASSFSGLRTGGASYF.

This clonotype was observed many times. The chain carries TRBV14 and TRBJ2-7, with 8 bases fitting TRBD1. Trimming at V came to 4 bases and at J to 5 bases, leaving 22 bases not matched to a gene. CDR1 is SGHDN and CDR2 is FVKESK in the germline V gene. CDR3 size: 19 residues. The CDR3 sequence: CASSLQKGQGRVLTDEQYF. The CDR3, as DNA: TGTGCCAGCAGCCTACAAAAAGGACAGGGAAGAGTCCTGACCGACGAGCAGTACTTC.

This clonotype was observed many times. This chain joins TRBV6-5 and TRBJ2-7; D is perhaps TRBD1 (6 bases). This CDR3 has 14 residues. The germline V gene has CDR1 MNHEY and CDR2 SVGAGI. V was trimmed by 5 bases and J by 6 bases, leaving 17 bases between them. Written as DNA, the CDR3 is TGTGCCAGCAGTCCTGGGACCATCAGGGGCGAGCAGTACTTC. Translation gives CASSPGTIRGEQYF.

Ten or more counts support this clonotype. The rearrangement joins TRBV7-9 to TRBJ2-7, with D unclear. This CDR3 is 13 amino acids long. Between the trimmed V and J ends, which lost 5 bases and 3 bases, there was a span of 11 bases. Germline V CDR1 and CDR2: SEHNR, FQNEAQ (reference sequence). The CDR3 DNA reads as TGTGCCAGCAGCCCAAGAGGCGGCTACGAGCAGTACTTC. It encodes CASSPRGGYEQYF.

As for this clonotype: One end of the junction varies from germline; a read error may be responsible. The rearrangement joins TRBV7-8 to TRBJ1-5; D is ambiguous. Germline V gene lookup returns CDR1 SGHVS and CDR2 FQNEAQ. The CDR3 runs 14 residues. DNA of the CDR3: TGTGCCTGCAGCTTATTAGCTGAGGATCAGCCCCAGCATTTT. This translates into CACSLLAEDQPQHF.

A word on this clonotype: A read error may produce the germline difference seen at one junction end. This chain links TRBV5-1 with TRBJ2-3, with 10 bases that match TRBD2. This CDR3 comprises 15 residues. Germline values: CDR1 SGHRS, CDR2 YFSETQ. CDR3 amino acids: CANSPTSGIIDTQYF. The CDR3 bases are TGCGCCAACAGCCCTACTAGCGGGATCATCGATACGCAGTATTTT.

In the case of this clonotype: A much more abundant neighbour one base away suggests this may be a read error. The chain recombines TRBV28 with TRBJ2-1; TRBD2 aligns across 11 bases. The CDR3 is 16 residues long. Germline CDR1 reads MDHEN; CDR2 reads SYDVKM. The CDR3 spells CVSSSRLAGSYNEQFF. In nucleotides, the CDR3 is TGTGTCAGCAGCTCGAGACTAGCGGGATCCTACAATGAGCAGTTCTTC.

On this clonotype: Given a much more abundant clone one base away, this may be a read error. This sequence joins TRBV6-5 and TRBJ1-1; 10 bases map to TRBD1. The CDR3 runs to 13 residues. The germline CDR1 and CDR2 sequences are MNHEY and SVGAGI. The V segment lost 6 bases and the J segment 11 bases; nucleotides outside the gene matches: 9. In DNA, the CDR3 is TGTGCCAGCAGCCGCCTGGGACAGGGGTTGGCTTTCTTT. Translating gives CASSRLGQGLAFF.

Comments on this clonotype: One base away lies a much larger clone, so this may be a sequencing read error. The chain joins TRBV28 to TRBJ2-7; D possibly corresponds to TRBD1 (6 bases). CDR3 length: 16 amino acids. Between the trimmed V and J ends, which lost 6 bases and 9 bases, there was a span of 27 bases. Germline V gene sequence: CDR1 MDHEN, CDR2 SYDVKM. The CDR3 DNA reads as TGTGCCAGCAGCATCCGAGGGGGTCGCAAAATCTTAGGGCAGTACTTC. Protein: CASSIRGGRKILGQYF.

In regard to this clonotype: At one end, the junction sequence differs from germline, possibly due to a read error. This chain joins TRBV29-1 and TRBJ2-3, with D unresolved. The germline gives CDR1 SQVTM, CDR2 ANQGSEA. CDR3 length: 13 amino acids. CDR3 sequence (DNA): TGCAGCGTTGAGGCTTGCGGTACAGATACGCAGTTTTTT. This gives the protein CSVEACGTDTQFF.

As to this clonotype: A read error may account for a junction end that differs from germline. The chain uses TRBV6-5 and TRBJ2-5; 9 bases align to TRBD1. This CDR3 region has 15 residues. The germline V gene has CDR1 MNHEY and CDR2 SVGAGI. CDR3 bases: TGTACCAGCAGTTATACAGGGGGCGGTGGGGAAACCCAGTACTTC. Translation gives CTSSYTGGGGETQYF.

The V call is TRBV20-1, the J call TRBJ1-6, with a possible D match to TRBD1 (6 bases). The CDR3 has 15 residues. Germline CDR1 reads DFQATT; CDR2 reads SNEGSKA (reference sequence). Deletions cut 6 bases from V and 7 bases from J, with 19 bases between. The CDR3 DNA reads TGCAGTGCCCCATCGACAGGAACTAGCAATTCACCCCTCCACTTT. Protein sequence: CSAPSTGTSNSPLHF.

Comment on this clonotype: One end of the junction fails to match germline, which may point to a read error. V is TRBV19 and J is TRBJ2-1; tentatively, D is TRBD2 (6 bases). This CDR3 region has 15 residues. The germline gives CDR1 LNHDA, CDR2 SQIVND (reference sequence). CDR3: CPSSSSGSSYNEQFF. The CDR3 DNA sequence: TGTCCCAGTAGTAGTAGCGGAAGCTCCTACAATGAGCAGTTCTTC.

CDR3 residues: CSAEKQGYNEQFF. DNA for the CDR3: TGCAGTGCAGAGAAACAGGGCTACAATGAGCAGTTCTTC. The chain carries TRBV20-1 and TRBJ2-1; weak D call: TRBD1 (6 bases). This CDR3 spans 13 amino acids. The V and J ends lost 6 bases and 3 bases respectively, with 12 bases between them. CDR1 is DFQATT and CDR2 is SNEGSKA in the germline V gene (reference sequence).

With regard to this clonotype: A read error may account for a junction end that differs from germline. The chain has TRBV11-2 and TRBJ2-3; 9 bases agree with TRBD2. Germline V gene data show CDR1 as SGHAT and CDR2 as FQNNGV. The CDR3 runs to 15 residues. CDR3 bases: TGTGCCAACAGCCCTGTACTAGCGGGCCCAGATACACAGTATTTT. Amino acid sequence: CANSPVLAGPDTQYF.

Concerning this clonotype: This clone may be a read error of a much larger clone one base away. This chain links TRBV7-9 with TRBJ2-1; D is unclear. The ends were cut back, 2 bases at V and 10 bases at J, with 12 bases in the middle. The CDR3 runs to 13 residues. Germline V CDR1 and CDR2: SEHNR, FQNEAQ (reference sequence). The CDR3 here is CASSLMVPREQFF. CDR3 coding DNA: TGTGCCAGCAGCTTAATGGTTCCCAGGGAGCAGTTCTTC.

Concerning this clonotype: At one end, the junction sequence differs from germline, possibly due to a read error. The rearrangement uses TRBV6-5 and TRBJ2-5; TRBD2 might be the D (5 bases). Germline-derived CDR1 and CDR2 are MNHEY and SVGAGI. The CDR3 is 14 amino acids. The CDR3 coding sequence is TGTGCCAGCACCGTACGGGGAATACAAGTGACCCAGTACTTC. It translates to CASTVRGIQVTQYF.